This TCR beta chain was captured in a study of blood T cell repertoires in COVID-19. Study overall: Donors in the United States, Italy and Spain gave samples during acute or convalescent COVID-19.

Clones were read by immunoSEQ multiplex PCR, and TCRdb kept only the in-frame ones, dropping some. The sample has 81,000 or so clones; approximately 80% are singletons. Sequenced material: peripheral blood. The TCR was taken from a woman in her seventies with active or convalescent COVID-19.

The DNA of the CDR3 is TGTGCCAGCAAGTCGACGCTGGGCGGCACAGATACGCAGTATTTT. It is translated as CASKSTLGGTDTQYF. This chain connects TRBV2 to TRBJ2-3, with D hard to call. V gave up 7 bases and J gave up 1 base, with 15 bases separating them. This CDR3 comprises 15 residues. The germline V gene encodes CDR1 SNHLY and CDR2 FYNNEI.